The 13 T cell receptor beta chains presented below share a single source sample, sequenced in a study of blood T cells in healthy people across ages. Sample-barcoded 5' priming and a J-beta primer mix drove a second PCR of 7 to 11 cycles. TCRdb recomputed calls from the 5' RACE reads with MiXCR, one row per CDR3 protein. Of some 1,800,000 distinct CDR3 sequences detected, approximately 40% appear once; the ten largest clones hold 20% to 25%. The specimen sequenced was blood. Source of these receptors: a human donor in good health.

The genes are TRBV29-1 and TRBJ1-4; D gene uncertain. V dropped 5 bases and J dropped 5 bases, with 12 bases sitting between them. This CDR3 contains 13 residues. The germline V gene has CDR1 SQVTM and CDR2 ANQGSEA. In DNA, the CDR3 is TGCAGCGTTACTGGAGAGGACAATGAAAAACTGTTTTTT. Amino acid sequence: CSVTGEDNEKLFF. The full variable domain, with the rest looked up from reference TRBV29-1 and TRBJ1-4, is SAVISQKPSRDICQRGTSLTIQCQVDSQVTMMFWYRQQPGQSLTLIATANQGSEATYESGFVIDKFPISRPNLTFSTLTVSNMSPEDSSIYLCSVTGEDNEKLFFGSGTQLSVL.

J is TRBJ2-3 and V is TRBV20-1; tentative D call: TRBD2 (7 bases). CDR1 is DFQATT, CDR2 SNEGSKA, per germline (reference sequence). The length of the CDR3 is 16 residues. V was clipped by 0 bases and J by 4 bases, with 17 bases between them. CDR3 protein: CSARDRTGGGADTQYF. As DNA, the CDR3 is TGCAGTGCTAGAGATCGAACGGGGGGCGGGGCAGATACGCAGTATTTT.

The J gene is TRBJ1-1, the V gene TRBV20-1; D is perhaps TRBD1 (5 bases). V lost 0 bases to trimming and J lost 1 base, with 9 bases between them. Germline lookup yields CDR1 DFQATT and CDR2 SNEGSKA (reference sequence). This CDR3 region has 14 residues. CDR3: CSARDWGENTEAFF. As DNA, the CDR3 is TGCAGTGCTAGAGATTGGGGGGAGAACACTGAAGCTTTCTTT.

In this sample, this clonotype turned up a few times. This chain connects TRBV20-1 to TRBJ2-7, with a possible D match to TRBD2 (5 bases). The CDR3 contains 12 residues. Germline V lookup: CDR1 DFQATT, CDR2 SNEGSKA (reference sequence). With 4 bases removed from V and 6 bases from J, the gap between germline ends came to 13 bases. This CDR3 is CSAKEGGGEQYF. In DNA form, the CDR3 reads TGCAGTGCTAAAGAAGGAGGAGGCGAGCAGTACTTC.

V and J are TRBV10-3 and TRBJ2-3; TRBD2 aligns across 8 bases. V lost 8 bases and J lost 7; bases outside the gene matches: 14. Germline lookup yields CDR1 ENHRY and CDR2 SYGVKD. The CDR3 runs 15 residues. The CDR3 region is CAIASSQLADYTQYF. CDR3 bases: TGTGCCATCGCGAGCTCCCAACTAGCGGATTATACGCAGTATTTT.

The J gene is TRBJ1-2, the V gene TRBV6-6, with D perhaps matching TRBD1 (5 bases). V was clipped by 7 bases and J by 6 bases, with 18 bases between them. CDR3 length: 14 amino acids. Germline loops: CDR1 MNHNY, CDR2 SVGAGI (reference sequence). The CDR3: CASNTGLGTHGYTF. The CDR3 region has the DNA TGTGCCAGCAACACAGGTTTAGGGACCCATGGCTACACCTTC.

This clonotype appeared a few times. The CDR3 here is CASSVSGAFNGEQFF. For the CDR3, the DNA is TGCGCCAGCAGCGTTAGCGGGGCGTTCAATGGTGAGCAGTTCTTC. This rearrangement joins TRBV5-1 to TRBJ2-1; 8 bases line up with TRBD2. Germline-derived CDR1 and CDR2 are SGHRS and YFSETQ. This CDR3 is built from 15 residues. Trimming took 4 bases from V and 9 from J; bases not matched to a gene: 12.

This clonotype has just a few counts. V usage is TRBV6-2 or TRBV6-3 and J usage is TRBJ2-1; 7 nucleotides align to TRBD2. Germline assignment: CDR1 MNHEY and CDR2 SVGEGT. This CDR3 is 15 amino acids long. Trimming at V came to 5 bases and at J to 4 bases, leaving 8 bases not matched to a gene. The CDR3 spells CASSLPGSGYNEQFF. CDR3 DNA: TGTGCCAGCAGTCTACCCGGTAGCGGGTACAATGAGCAGTTCTTC.

To note about this clonotype: Relative to the germline gene, one junction end is altered; a read error may explain this. This rearrangement joins TRBV4-3 to TRBJ2-1, with D unresolved. Germline-derived CDR1 and CDR2 are LGHNA and YSLEER. The length of the CDR3 is 15 residues. In DNA, the CDR3 is TGCGCCAGCAGCCAACTAACCATTCCTAACAATGAGCAGTTATTC. Residues: CASSQLTIPNNEQLF.

V gene TRBV15 combines with J gene TRBJ2-3; no firm D call. CDR3 length: 13 amino acids. V lost 3 bases and J lost 6, with 10 bases in between. CDR1 is LNHNV, CDR2 YYDKDF, per germline (reference sequence). CDR3 protein: CATSRGLSDTQYF. The CDR3 DNA follows: TGTGCCACCAGCAGGGGCCTATCGGATACGCAGTATTTT.

This clonotype showed up many times. The chain employs TRBV4-1 and TRBJ2-3; TRBD1 or TRBD2 may be the D gene (5 bases each). Germline V gives CDR1 MGHRA, CDR2 YSYEKL. Trimming took 0 bases from V and 1 from J, leaving 14 bases between them. CDR3 size: 17 residues. CDR3 in DNA: TGCGCCAGCAGCCAAGATAAGGGGAGTTCTGGCACAGATACGCAGTATTTT. It yields the protein CASSQDKGSSGTDTQYF.

This clonotype was seen repeatedly, ten times or more. This sequence joins TRBV5-1 and TRBJ2-3; the D gene is possibly TRBD2 (5 bases). The CDR3 runs 15 residues. In germline, CDR1 is SGHRS, CDR2 YFSETQ. V lost 0 bases to trimming and J lost 2 bases, with 10 bases between them. In nucleotides, the CDR3 is TGCGCCAGCAGCTTGGGTAGGACTCACACAGATACGCAGTATTTT. Its translation is CASSLGRTHTDTQYF.

V gene TRBV7-9 combines with J gene TRBJ1-2; 9 nucleotides match TRBD1. CDR1 and CDR2 (germline): SEHNR, FQNEAQ (reference sequence). The CDR3 totals 15 residues. V gave up 5 bases and J gave up 8 bases; unmatched junction bases: 12. DNA for the CDR3: TGTGCCAGCAGCACGGGACAGGGCAACGCAGAAGGCTACACCTTC. Its protein is CASSTGQGNAEGYTF.